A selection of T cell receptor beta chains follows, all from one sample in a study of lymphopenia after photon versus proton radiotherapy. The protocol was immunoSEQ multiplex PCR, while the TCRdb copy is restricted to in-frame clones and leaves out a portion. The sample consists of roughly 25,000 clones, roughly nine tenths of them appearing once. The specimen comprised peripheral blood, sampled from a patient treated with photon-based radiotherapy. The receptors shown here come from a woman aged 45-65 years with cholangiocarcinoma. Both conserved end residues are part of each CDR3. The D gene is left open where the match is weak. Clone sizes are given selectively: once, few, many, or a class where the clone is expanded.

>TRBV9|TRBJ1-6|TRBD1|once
CASSPGQGKNSPLHF
TGTGCCAGCAGCCCGGGACAGGGGAAAAATTCACCCCTCCACTTT
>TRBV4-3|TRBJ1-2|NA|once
CASSQDLGVLYGYTF
TGCGCCAGCAGCCAAGATCTCGGGGTGCTCTATGGCTACACCTTC
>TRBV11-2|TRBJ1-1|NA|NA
CASSQGGRAFF
TGTGCCAGCAGCCAAGGGGGTAGAGCTTTCTTT
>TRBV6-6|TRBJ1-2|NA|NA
CASSYSNSNYGYTF
TGTGCCAGCAGTTACTCGAACAGTAACTATGGCTACACCTTC
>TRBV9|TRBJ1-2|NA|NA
CASSVGQGGANYGYTF
TGTGCCAGCAGCGTAGGTCAGGGAGGGGCCAACTATGGCTACACCTTC
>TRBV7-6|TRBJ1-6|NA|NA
CASRPNLGSYNSPLHF
TGTGCCAGCCGTCCCAACCTGGGCTCCTATAATTCACCCCTCCACTTT
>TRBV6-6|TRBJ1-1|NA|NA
CASSPRGSEAFF
TGTGCCAGCAGTCCCCGGGGATCTGAAGCTTTCTTT
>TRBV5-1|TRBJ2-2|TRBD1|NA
CASSSVTGGTGELFF
TGCGCCAGCAGCTCGGTGACAGGGGGGACCGGGGAGCTGTTTTTT
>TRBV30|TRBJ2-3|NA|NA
CAWSQLGDTQYF
TGTGCCTGGAGTCAACTCGGGGATACGCAGTATTTT
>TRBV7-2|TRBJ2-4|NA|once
CASSLRGRVAKNIQYF
TGTGCCAGCAGCTTAAGGGGCAGGGTAGCCAAAAACATTCAGTACTTC
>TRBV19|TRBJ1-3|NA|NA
CASRGLHSGNTIYF
TGTGCCAGCCGGGGCCTTCATTCTGGAAACACCATATATTTT
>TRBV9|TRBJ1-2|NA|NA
CASSELEQSSYGYTF
TGTGCCAGCAGCGAGCTGGAACAGAGTTCCTATGGCTACACCTTC
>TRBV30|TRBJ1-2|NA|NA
CAWSITGWGYTF
TGTGCCTGGAGCATCACAGGCTGGGGCTACACCTTC
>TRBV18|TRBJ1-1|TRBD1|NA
CASSLTGGGEAFF
TGTGCCAGCTCACTTACAGGGGGCGGTGAAGCTTTCTTT
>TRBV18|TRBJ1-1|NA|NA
CASSAGSDANTEAFF
TGTGCCAGCTCTGCGGGGAGTGATGCTAACACTGAAGCTTTCTTT
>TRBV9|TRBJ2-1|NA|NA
CASSVGDGYNEQFF
TGTGCCAGCAGCGTCGGGGACGGTTACAATGAGCAGTTCTTC
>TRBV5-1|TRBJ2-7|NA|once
CASSLGLNEQYF
TGCGCCAGCAGCTTGGGCTTAAACGAGCAGTACTTC
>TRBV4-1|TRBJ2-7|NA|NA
CASSQGGTTTYEQYF
TGCGCCAGCAGCCAAGGTGGGACAACGACCTACGAGCAGTACTTC
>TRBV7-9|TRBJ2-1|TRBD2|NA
CASSLGRLAGPNEQFF
TGTGCCAGCAGCTTAGGGAGGCTAGCGGGGCCCAATGAGCAGTTCTTC
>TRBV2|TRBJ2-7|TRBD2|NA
CASSEFERGGFSYEQYF
TGTGCCAGCAGTGAATTTGAGCGGGGGGGCTTCTCCTACGAGCAGTACTTC
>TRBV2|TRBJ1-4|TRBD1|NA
CASRPTGDIMLKLFF
TGTGCCAGCAGACCCACAGGGGACATAATGTTGAAACTGTTTTTT
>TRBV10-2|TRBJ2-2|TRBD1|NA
CASSTQGDTGELFF
TGCGCCAGCAGTACCCAGGGGGACACCGGGGAGCTGTTTTTT
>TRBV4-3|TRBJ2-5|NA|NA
CASSQAWGGGETQYF
TGCGCCAGCAGCCAAGCCTGGGGAGGGGGCGAGACCCAGTACTTC
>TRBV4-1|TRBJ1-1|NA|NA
CASSQGSQGGTEAFF
TGCGCCAGCAGCCAAGGGAGTCAGGGCGGCACTGAAGCTTTCTTT
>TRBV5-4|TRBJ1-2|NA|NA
CASSVDSNYGYTF
TGTGCCAGCAGCGTAGACTCTAACTATGGCTACACCTTC
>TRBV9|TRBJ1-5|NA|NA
CASSDPGQPQHF
TGTGCCAGCAGCGACCCGGGTCAGCCCCAGCATTTT
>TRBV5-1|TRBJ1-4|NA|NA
CASSLSGGTTNEKLFF
TGCGCCAGCAGCTTGTCGGGGGGAACAACTAATGAAAAACTGTTTTTT
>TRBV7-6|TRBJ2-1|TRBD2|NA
CASSPGTGTNNEQFF
TGTGCCAGCAGCCCCGGAACCGGGACTAACAATGAGCAGTTCTTC
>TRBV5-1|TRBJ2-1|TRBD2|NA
CASSRTSGGGDEQFF
TGCGCCAGCAGCCGGACTAGCGGGGGAGGGGATGAGCAGTTCTTC